The clone carrying this TCR beta chain has more than one count but fewer than ten. Antigen unknown. The sample belongs to a study of T-cell memory formation after mild COVID-19. Study summary: TCR clusters were mostly confined to one donor each. Overall study findings and caveats: The pre-infection memory compartment contained some responding clones, suggesting cross-reactive memory joined.

With 3 bases clipped from V and 9 bases from J, the junction kept 5 bases outside the gene matches. The CDR3 length is 14 residues. Germline CDR1 reads LGHNA; CDR2 reads YSLEER. After 5'RACE with constant-segment primers, TCR alpha and TCR beta cDNA libraries carrying sample barcodes and UMIs were obtained. TCRdb re-called the 5' RACE reads through MiXCR, storing one row per CDR3 protein. The repertoire holds about 340,000 distinct CDR3 sequences, with 15% to 20% as singletons. The sequence was collected from a man in his late teens or twenties who had mild COVID-19 (a few samples of this study predate the infection). Cell type and time point are not known. The V gene is TRBV4-3, the J gene TRBJ2-4, with TRBD1 matching over 10 bases. The specimen was PBMCs or a T cell subset sorted from them (not recorded which). For the CDR3, the DNA is TGCGCCAGCAGCCATGACAGGGGGCTAGGCATTCAGTACTTC. It yields the protein CASSHDRGLGIQYF.